This paragraph reports one TCR beta chain. Use of 60 Vbeta and 13 Jbeta primers characterized the PCR. The table came from immunoSEQ multiplex PCR; TCRdb's copy has only in-frame clones and leaves some out. The sample yields around 140,000 clones, 78% seen once. The record originates from a study of cytomegalovirus exposure and HLA in healthy donors. Specimen: PBMCs. The sequence derives from a female donor in good health and CMV-seronegative.

CDR3 DNA sequence: TGTGCCAGCAGCCGATACGGGGGGGGCGCAGGCTATGGCTACACCTTC. Amino acids: CASSRYGGGAGYGYTF. This chain connects TRBV5-4 to TRBJ1-2, with D perhaps matching TRBD1 (6 bases). The CDR3 loop spans 16 amino acids. Germline V gene data show CDR1 as SGHNT and CDR2 as YYREEE (reference sequence). Trimming stripped 4 bases from V and 4 bases from J, with 20 bases between.